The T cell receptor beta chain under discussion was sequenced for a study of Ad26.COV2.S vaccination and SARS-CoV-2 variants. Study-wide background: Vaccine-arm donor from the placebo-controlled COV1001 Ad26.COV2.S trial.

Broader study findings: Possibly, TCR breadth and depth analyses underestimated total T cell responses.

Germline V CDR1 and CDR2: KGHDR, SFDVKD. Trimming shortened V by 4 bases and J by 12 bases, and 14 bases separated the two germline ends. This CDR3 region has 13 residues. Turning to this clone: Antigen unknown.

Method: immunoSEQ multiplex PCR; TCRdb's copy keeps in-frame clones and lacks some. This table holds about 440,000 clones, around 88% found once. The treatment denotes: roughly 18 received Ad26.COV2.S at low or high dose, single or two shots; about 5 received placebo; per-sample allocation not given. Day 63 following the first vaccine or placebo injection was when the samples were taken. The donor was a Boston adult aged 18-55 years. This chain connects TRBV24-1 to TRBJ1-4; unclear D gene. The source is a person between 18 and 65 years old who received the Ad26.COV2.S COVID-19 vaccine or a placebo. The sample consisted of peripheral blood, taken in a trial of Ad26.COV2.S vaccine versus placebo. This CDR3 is CATSDSPAGELFF. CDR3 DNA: TGTGCCACCAGTGACTCGCCTGCTGGGGAACTGTTTTTT.